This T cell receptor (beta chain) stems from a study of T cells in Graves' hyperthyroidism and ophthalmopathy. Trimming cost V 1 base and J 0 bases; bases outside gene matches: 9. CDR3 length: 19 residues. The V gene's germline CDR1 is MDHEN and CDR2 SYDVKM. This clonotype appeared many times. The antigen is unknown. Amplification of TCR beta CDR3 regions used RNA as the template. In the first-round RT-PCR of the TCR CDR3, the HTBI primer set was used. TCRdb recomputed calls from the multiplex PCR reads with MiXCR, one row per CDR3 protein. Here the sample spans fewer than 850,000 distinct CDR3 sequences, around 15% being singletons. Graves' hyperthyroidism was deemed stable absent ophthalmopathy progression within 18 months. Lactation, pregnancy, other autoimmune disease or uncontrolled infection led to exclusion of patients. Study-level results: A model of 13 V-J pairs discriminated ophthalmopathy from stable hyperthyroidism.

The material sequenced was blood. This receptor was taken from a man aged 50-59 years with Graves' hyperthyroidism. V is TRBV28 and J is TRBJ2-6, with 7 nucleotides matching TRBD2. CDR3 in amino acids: CASSLLGTGRNSGANVLTF. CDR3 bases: TGTGCCAGCAGTTTATTAGGGACCGGGAGGAACTCTGGGGCCAACGTCCTGACTTTC.